One and the same sample provided the 25 T cell receptor beta chains below, sequenced in a study of cytomegalovirus exposure and HLA in healthy donors. Generated by immunoSEQ multiplex PCR, the TCRdb table keeps only in-frame clones and is missing some. The sample lists some 130,000 clones, 80% to 90% occurring once. Sequenced sample: PBMCs. The receptors here all came from a young woman in good health and CMV-seronegative.

The CDR3 bases are TGCGCCAGCAGCTCCGGACTAGCGGGATATCTGAACACCGGGGAGCTGTTTTTT. Translated: CASSSGLAGYLNTGELFF. The chain recombines TRBV5-1 with TRBJ2-2, with 12 bases identical to TRBD2. Germline values: CDR1 SGHRS, CDR2 YFSETQ. V lost 3 bases to trimming and J lost 1 base; unmatched junction nucleotides: 7. The CDR3 has 18 amino acids.

The J gene is TRBJ2-7, the V gene TRBV7-9; no firm D call. The CDR3 length is 13 residues. V dropped 7 bases and J dropped 0 bases, with 10 bases sitting between them. CDR1 is SEHNR, CDR2 FQNEAQ, per germline (reference sequence). The CDR3 coding sequence is TGTGCCAGCACCCTTGGCGGCTCCTACGAGCAGTACTTC. Amino acid sequence: CASTLGGSYEQYF.

V usage is TRBV19 and J usage is TRBJ1-5; 7 nucleotides line up with TRBD1. Germline assignment: CDR1 LNHDA and CDR2 SQIVND (reference sequence). V lost 7 bases and J lost 0; bases outside the gene matches: 6. CDR3 size: 15 residues. CDR3 sequence reads: CASTQYRGSNQPQHF. For the CDR3, the DNA is TGTGCCAGTACCCAATACAGGGGTAGCAATCAGCCCCAGCATTTT.

The rearrangement joins TRBV29-1 to TRBJ1-2; the D gene is possibly TRBD1 (5 bases). V was pared by 5 bases and J by 7 bases, with 17 bases between. CDR3 size: 13 residues. Per germline, CDR1 SQVTM and CDR2 ANQGSEA. The CDR3, as DNA: TGCAGCGTTCAGACAGCCCCAGGCGGTGGCTACACCTTC. Protein product: CSVQTAPGGGYTF.

This rearrangement joins TRBV30 to TRBJ2-5; D is possibly TRBD1 (5 bases). Looked up from germline, CDR1 is GTSNPN and CDR2 is SVGIG (reference sequence). V gave up 2 bases and J gave up 5 bases, with 18 bases separating them. There are 15 residues in the CDR3. The CDR3 loop is CAWSHGAGWMETQYF. The DNA of the CDR3 is TGTGCCTGGAGTCACGGCGCAGGGTGGATGGAGACCCAGTACTTC.

The chain joins TRBV7-9 to TRBJ1-2; no definite D call. Germline V gene lookup returns CDR1 SEHNR and CDR2 FQNEAQ (reference sequence). V lost 1 base, J lost 3 bases, and 6 bases lay in between. The CDR3 is made up of 13 amino acids. CDR3 sequence: CASSLGSDYGYTF. CDR3 DNA: TGTGCCAGCAGCTTAGGGAGCGACTATGGCTACACCTTC.

The chain combines TRBV9 with TRBJ2-1; TRBD1 matches 7 bases. J gave up 5 bases and V 0 bases, and 2 bases lay outside the gene matches. The length of the CDR3 is 14 residues. CDR1 and CDR2 (germline): SGDLS, YYNGEE. The CDR3, as DNA: TGTGCCAGCAGCGTAGGGGGACAGAACAATGAGCAGTTCTTC. Translation gives CASSVGGQNNEQFF.

The chain recombines TRBV9 with TRBJ2-3; a possible D gene is TRBD2 (7 bases). Trimming shortened V by 4 bases and J by 2 bases, and 17 bases separated the two germline ends. This CDR3 is built from 16 residues. Per germline, CDR1 SGDLS and CDR2 YYNGEE. DNA of the CDR3: TGTGCCAGCAGCCCCCGGGGGCGGGGGTACACAGATACGCAGTATTTT. It translates to CASSPRGRGYTDTQYF.

The chain is built from TRBV11-3 and TRBJ2-1; 8 nucleotides agree with TRBD2. Losses at the gene ends were 1 base for V and 1 base for J; bases not matched to a gene: 3. The V gene's germline CDR1 is SGHNT and CDR2 YENEEA. This CDR3 spans 16 amino acids. CDR3 loop: CASSLGGLGSYNEQFF. DNA for the CDR3: TGTGCCAGCAGCTTAGGGGGACTAGGTTCCTACAATGAGCAGTTCTTC.

The chain links TRBV19 to TRBJ1-1; D unresolved. From germline, CDR1 is LNHDA and CDR2 SQIVND (reference sequence). V gave up 1 base and J gave up 0 bases, with 9 bases separating them. This CDR3 has 15 amino acids. The CDR3 DNA follows: TGTGCCAGTAGTATAGTTGAGGGTATGAACACTGAAGCTTTCTTT. Translating it yields CASSIVEGMNTEAFF. The full variable domain, rest sourced from reference TRBV19 and TRBJ1-1, is DGGITQSPKYLFRKEGQNVTLSCEQNLNHDAMYWYRQDPGQGLRLIYYSQIVNDFQKGDIAEGYSVSREKKESFPLTVTSAQKNPTAFYLCASSIVEGMNTEAFFGQGTRLTVV.

The V gene is TRBV28, the J gene TRBJ2-5; possible D gene TRBD1, 6 bases. This CDR3 has 16 amino acids. The V gene's germline CDR1 is MDHEN and CDR2 SYDVKM. Trimming left V 4 bases short and J 5 bases short, with 20 bases between. CDR3 DNA sequence: TGTGCCAGCAGTTCCGTTACAGGGTCGGTTTGGGAGACCCAGTACTTC. This codes for CASSSVTGSVWETQYF.

The chain employs TRBV7-9 and TRBJ1-2; D perhaps matches TRBD1 (5 bases). The germline CDR1 and CDR2 sequences are SEHNR and FQNEAQ (reference sequence). V lost 3 bases and J 8 bases, leaving 13 bases between the germline ends. The CDR3 extends over 13 amino acids. The CDR3 region has the DNA TGTGCCAGCAGCTTTTCGGAGGGGCAAGGCTACACCTTC. Its translation: CASSFSEGQGYTF.

This chain links TRBV11-3 with TRBJ1-1, with D unclear. Trimming shortened V by 0 bases and J by 4 bases, and 15 bases separated the two germline ends. The CDR3 runs to 16 residues. Germline-derived CDR1 and CDR2 are SGHNT and YENEEA. The DNA of the CDR3 is TGTGCCAGCAGCTTAGATATCGGGATCTTACGCACTGAAGCTTTCTTT. Translation gives CASSLDIGILRTEAFF.

The CDR3 loop is CASSTTVYNEQFF. CDR3 nucleotides: TGTGCCAGCAGTACGACAGTCTACAATGAGCAGTTCTTC. The gene calls are TRBV6-1 and TRBJ2-1, with D possibly TRBD1 on 5 matching bases. This CDR3 region has 13 residues. V shed 5 bases and J shed 3 bases, with 8 bases lying between them. Germline V gives CDR1 MNHNS, CDR2 SASEGT.

The rearrangement joins TRBV5-1 to TRBJ1-1, with D tentatively TRBD1 (5 bases). Germline CDR1 reads SGHRS; CDR2 reads YFSETQ. V dropped 7 bases and J dropped 4 bases, with 11 bases sitting between them. The CDR3 spans 12 residues. Here the CDR3 reads CASAREGTEAFF. The CDR3 nucleotides read TGCGCCAGCGCCAGGGAGGGCACTGAAGCTTTCTTT.

This chain uses TRBV11-2 with TRBJ1-5; D might be TRBD1 (6 bases). Trimming stripped 5 bases from V and 2 bases from J, with 16 bases between. CDR3 length equals 16 residues. Germline V gene sequence: CDR1 SGHAT, CDR2 FQNNGV. Written as DNA, the CDR3 is TGTGCCAGCAGCCAAGGACAGCCGAGGGGCAATCAGCCCCAGCATTTT. Protein product: CASSQGQPRGNQPQHF. Combining the CDR3 with reference TRBV11-2 and TRBJ1-5 gives the whole variable domain EAGVAQSPRYKIIEKRQSVAFWCNPISGHATLYWYQQILGQGPKLLIQFQNNGVVDDSQLPKDRFSAERLKGVDSTLKIQPAKLEDSAVYLCASSQGQPRGNQPQHFGDGTRLSIL.

The gene calls are TRBV28 and TRBJ1-6, with D unclear. The CDR3 contains 12 residues. With 8 bases removed from V and 11 bases from J, the gap between germline ends came to 13 bases. CDR1 is MDHEN and CDR2 is SYDVKM in the germline V gene. In DNA form, the CDR3 reads TGTGCCAGCCGAGGGCCGCTGGCACCCCTCCACTTT. As protein: CASRGPLAPLHF.

The chain has TRBV18 and TRBJ2-3, with TRBD1 matching 8 bases. The germline V gene has CDR1 KGHSH and CDR2 LQKENI. V shed 4 bases, J shed 3 bases, and the junction held 3 bases outside the gene matches. CDR3 length equals 14 residues. The chain's CDR3 is CASSRQGRTDTQYF. The CDR3 bases are TGTGCCAGCTCACGACAGGGGAGGACAGATACGCAGTATTTT.

The chain couples TRBV11-2 to TRBJ2-3; perhaps TRBD1 as D (5 bases). Trimming took off 1 base at V and 2 bases at J, with 7 bases between the two ends. Germline values: CDR1 SGHAT, CDR2 FQNNGV. The CDR3 totals 14 residues. The chain's CDR3 is CASSLGGYTDTQYF. The CDR3 DNA reads as TGTGCCAGCAGCTTAGGGGGCTACACAGATACGCAGTATTTT.

The chain carries TRBV4-1 and TRBJ2-3; D is perhaps TRBD1 (6 bases). The germline CDR1 and CDR2 sequences are MGHRA and YSYEKL. V was clipped by 4 bases and J by 2 bases, with 13 bases between them. CDR3 length: 15 residues. The CDR3 loop reads CASSLQGLDTDTQYF. In DNA form, the CDR3 reads TGCGCCAGCAGCCTACAGGGTTTGGACACAGATACGCAGTATTTT.

This clone occurred a few times. V usage is TRBV7-2 and J usage is TRBJ2-1; TRBD2 matches at 13 bases. This CDR3 has 18 amino acids. Trimming took 3 bases from V and 0 from J; bases not matched to a gene: 5. Germline V lookup: CDR1 SGHTA, CDR2 FQGNSA. CDR3 DNA: TGTGCCAGCAGCTTGGGACTAGCGGGGACCTTCTCCTACAATGAGCAGTTCTTC. This sequence encodes CASSLGLAGTFSYNEQFF.

This chain joins TRBV11-2 and TRBJ1-2, with 7 bases matching TRBD1. In germline, CDR1 is SGHAT, CDR2 FQNNGV. The CDR3 extends over 18 amino acids. The V segment lost 4 bases and the J segment 3 bases; nucleotides outside the gene matches: 17. The CDR3 region is CASSSRPDRVGGYYGYTF. The CDR3 nucleotides read TGTGCCAGCAGCTCCAGACCAGACAGGGTAGGGGGTTACTATGGCTACACCTTC.

This clone was detected only a few times. The gene calls are TRBV2 and TRBJ1-4; unclear D gene. The CDR3 length is 14 residues. Trimming pared 4 bases from V and 4 bases from J, leaving 10 bases between. Germline V gene lookup returns CDR1 SNHLY and CDR2 FYNNEI. The CDR3 region is CASSGAAGNEKLFF. DNA for the CDR3: TGTGCCAGCAGTGGGGCTGCCGGTAATGAAAAACTGTTTTTT.

CDR3 amino acids: CASSPTGGNEKLFF. CDR3 sequence (DNA): TGTGCCAGCTCACCTACAGGGGGTAATGAAAAACTGTTTTTT. The J gene is TRBJ1-4, the V gene TRBV18; 8 bases fit TRBD1. The CDR3 runs to 14 residues. V was clipped by 3 bases and J by 4 bases; unmatched bases: 1. Looked up from germline, CDR1 is KGHSH and CDR2 is LQKENI.

The CDR3 sequence: CASSYEGAVTEAFF. The CDR3 nucleotides read TGTGCCAGCAGTTACGAGGGGGCGGTCACTGAAGCTTTCTTT. This chain joins TRBV6-6 and TRBJ1-1; 7 bases fit TRBD1. Germline assignment: CDR1 MNHNY and CDR2 SVGAGI (reference sequence). J lost 4 bases, V lost 2 bases, and 4 bases had no gene match. The CDR3 has 14 amino acids.